This TCR beta chain was sequenced during a study of blood T cell repertoires in COVID-19. For the study at large: T cells, B-cell-depleted T cells, or PBMCs supplied cDNA or gDNA.

Per the original data handling: Estimated nucleated cell counts came from reference gene primer amplification. TCRdb keeps only in-frame clones here, not all; method: immunoSEQ multiplex PCR. Clone size and the V and J calls come from that table; the DNA yielded D and trimming. The sample holds 40,000 to 60,000 clones, more than 85% seen once. Enrolled during active infection, Seattle patients were then followed longitudinally. Sequenced material: peripheral blood. This TCR came from a man aged 60 to 75 with COVID-19, enrolled during active disease.

CDR3 in DNA: TGTGCCAGCTCACCAGCTGAAGGGGGCGCGAGAAGCACTGAAGCTTTCTTT. It translates to CASSPAEGGARSTEAFF. The V and J genes are TRBV18 and TRBJ1-1, with 7 positions matching TRBD1. Per the germline V gene, CDR1 is KGHSH and CDR2 is LQKENI. The CDR3 contains 17 residues. Trimming took 2 bases from V and 4 from J; bases not matched to a gene: 13.